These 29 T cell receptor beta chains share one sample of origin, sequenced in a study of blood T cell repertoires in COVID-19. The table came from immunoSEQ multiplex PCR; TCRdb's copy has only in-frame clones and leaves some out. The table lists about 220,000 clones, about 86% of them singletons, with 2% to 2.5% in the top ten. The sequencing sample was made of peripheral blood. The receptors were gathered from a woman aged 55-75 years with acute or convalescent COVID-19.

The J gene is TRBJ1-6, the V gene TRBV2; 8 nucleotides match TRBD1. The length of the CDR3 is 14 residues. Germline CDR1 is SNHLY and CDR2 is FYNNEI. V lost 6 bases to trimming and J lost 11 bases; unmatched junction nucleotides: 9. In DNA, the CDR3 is TGTGCCAGCAGCCCTGGACAGGGTTTGACACCCCTCCACTTT. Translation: CASSPGQGLTPLHF.

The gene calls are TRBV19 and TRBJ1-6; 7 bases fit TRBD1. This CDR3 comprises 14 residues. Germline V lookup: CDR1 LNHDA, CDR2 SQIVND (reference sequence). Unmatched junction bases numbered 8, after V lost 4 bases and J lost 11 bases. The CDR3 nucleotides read TGTGCCAGTAGTACCCGACAGGGATTGCCACCCCTCCACTTT. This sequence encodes CASSTRQGLPPLHF.

The CDR3 is CASSWNGAGGNEKLFF. CDR3 sequence (DNA): TGCGCCAGCAGCTGGAACGGGGCAGGGGGTAATGAAAAACTGTTTTTT. This chain uses TRBV5-1 with TRBJ1-4, with 7 bases identical to TRBD1. The trim removed 3 bases at V and 4 bases at J, leaving 9 bases unmatched. This CDR3 has 16 residues. Germline CDR1 reads SGHRS; CDR2 reads YFSETQ.

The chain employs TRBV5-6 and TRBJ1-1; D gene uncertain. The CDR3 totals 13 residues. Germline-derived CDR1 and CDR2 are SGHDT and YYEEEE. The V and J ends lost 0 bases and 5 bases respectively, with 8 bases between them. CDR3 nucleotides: TGTGCCAGCAGCTTGGGGCAGGTGACTGAAGCTTTCTTT. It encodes CASSLGQVTEAFF.

In nucleotides, the CDR3 is TGCGCCAGCAGCCAAACTAGCGGCTCACAAGAGACCCAGTACTTC. It codes for CASSQTSGSQETQYF. The chain uses TRBV5-1 and TRBJ2-5, with 8 bases matching TRBD2. V lost 4 bases and J lost 2; bases outside the gene matches: 7. CDR3 size: 15 residues. CDR1 SGHRS and CDR2 YFSETQ come from the germline V gene.

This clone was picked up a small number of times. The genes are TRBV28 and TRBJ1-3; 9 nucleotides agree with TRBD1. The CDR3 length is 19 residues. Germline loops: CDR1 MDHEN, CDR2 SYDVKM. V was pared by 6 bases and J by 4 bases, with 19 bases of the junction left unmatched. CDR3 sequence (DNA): TGTGCCAGCAGGGACTCCCCGGGGACAGGGCTCTTATTAGGAAACACCATATATTTT. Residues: CASRDSPGTGLLLGNTIYF.

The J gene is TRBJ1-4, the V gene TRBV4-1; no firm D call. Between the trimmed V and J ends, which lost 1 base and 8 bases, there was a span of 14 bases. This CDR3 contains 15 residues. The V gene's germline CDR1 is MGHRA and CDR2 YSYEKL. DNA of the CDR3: TGCGCCAGCAGCCAAGTAGAGAGGTTCGGGGAAAAACTGTTTTTT. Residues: CASSQVERFGEKLFF.

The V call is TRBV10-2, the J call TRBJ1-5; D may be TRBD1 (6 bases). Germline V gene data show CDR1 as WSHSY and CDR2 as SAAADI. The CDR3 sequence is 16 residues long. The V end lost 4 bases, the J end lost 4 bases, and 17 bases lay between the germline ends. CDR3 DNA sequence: TGCGCCAGCAGTGCTAGGACAGACGACAGGAATCAGCCCCAGCATTTT. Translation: CASSARTDDRNQPQHF.

CDR3 residues: CASSFGENTEAFF. DNA of the CDR3: TGTGCCAGCAGCTTTGGAGAGAACACTGAAGCTTTCTTT. The rearrangement links TRBV11-2 to TRBJ1-1; D ambiguous. The V gene's germline CDR1 is SGHAT and CDR2 FQNNGV. Trimming removed 3 bases from V and 1 base from J, with 6 bases in between. The CDR3 totals 13 residues.

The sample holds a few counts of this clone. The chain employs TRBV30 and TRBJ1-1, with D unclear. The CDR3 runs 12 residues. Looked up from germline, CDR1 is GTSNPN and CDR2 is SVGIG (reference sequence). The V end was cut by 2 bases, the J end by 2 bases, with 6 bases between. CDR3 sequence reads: CAWSWSNTEAFF. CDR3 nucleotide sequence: TGTGCCTGGAGTTGGAGCAACACTGAAGCTTTCTTT.

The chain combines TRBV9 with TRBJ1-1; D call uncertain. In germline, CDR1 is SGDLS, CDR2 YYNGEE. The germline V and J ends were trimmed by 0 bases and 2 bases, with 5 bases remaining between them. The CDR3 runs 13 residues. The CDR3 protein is CASSVARNTEAFF. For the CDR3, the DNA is TGTGCCAGCAGCGTAGCCCGTAACACTGAAGCTTTCTTT.

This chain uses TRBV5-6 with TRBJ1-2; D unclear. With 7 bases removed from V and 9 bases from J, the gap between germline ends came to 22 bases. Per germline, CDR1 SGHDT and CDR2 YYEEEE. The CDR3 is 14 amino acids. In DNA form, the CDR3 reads TGTGCCAGCGGGGAGGGCAGCCCGGGGATAAGCTACACCTTC. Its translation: CASGEGSPGISYTF.

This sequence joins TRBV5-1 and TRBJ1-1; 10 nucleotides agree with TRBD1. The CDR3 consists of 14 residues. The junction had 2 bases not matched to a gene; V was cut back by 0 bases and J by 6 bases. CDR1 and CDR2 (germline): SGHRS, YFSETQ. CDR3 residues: CASSLVGTGAEAFF. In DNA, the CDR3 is TGCGCCAGCAGCTTGGTCGGGACAGGGGCTGAAGCTTTCTTT.

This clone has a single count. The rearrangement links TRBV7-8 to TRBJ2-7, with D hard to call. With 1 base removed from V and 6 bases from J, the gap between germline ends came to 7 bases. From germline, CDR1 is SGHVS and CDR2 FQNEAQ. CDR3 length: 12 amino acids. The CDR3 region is CASSLGVSEQYF. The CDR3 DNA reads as TGTGCCAGCAGCTTAGGAGTTAGCGAGCAGTACTTC.

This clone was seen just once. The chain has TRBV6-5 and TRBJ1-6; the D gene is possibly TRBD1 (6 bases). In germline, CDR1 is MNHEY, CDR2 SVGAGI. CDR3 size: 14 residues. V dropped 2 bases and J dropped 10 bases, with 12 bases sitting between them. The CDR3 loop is CASSYGGASSPLHF. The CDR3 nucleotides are TGTGCCAGCAGTTACGGGGGGGCCAGCTCACCCCTCCACTTT.

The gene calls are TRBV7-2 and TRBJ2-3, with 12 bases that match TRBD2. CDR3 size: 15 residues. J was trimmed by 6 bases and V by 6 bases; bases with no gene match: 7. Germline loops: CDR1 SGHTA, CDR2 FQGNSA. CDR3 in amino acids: CASSQTSGGRDTQYF. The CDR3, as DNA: TGTGCCAGCAGTCAGACTAGCGGGGGTCGGGATACGCAGTATTTT. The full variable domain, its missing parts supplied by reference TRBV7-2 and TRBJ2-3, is GAGVSQSPSNKVTEKGKDVELRCDPISGHTALYWYRQSLGQGLEFLIYFQGNSAPDKSGLPSDRFSAERTGGSVSTLTIQRTQQEDSAVYLCASSQTSGGRDTQYFGPGTRLTVL.

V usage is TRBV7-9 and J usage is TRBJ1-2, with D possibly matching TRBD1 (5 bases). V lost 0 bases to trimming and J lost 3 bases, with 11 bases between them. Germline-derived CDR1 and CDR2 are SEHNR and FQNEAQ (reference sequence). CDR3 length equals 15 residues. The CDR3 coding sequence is TGTGCCAGCAGCTTAGCAGGCCCGGGGGACTATGGCTACACCTTC. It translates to CASSLAGPGDYGYTF.

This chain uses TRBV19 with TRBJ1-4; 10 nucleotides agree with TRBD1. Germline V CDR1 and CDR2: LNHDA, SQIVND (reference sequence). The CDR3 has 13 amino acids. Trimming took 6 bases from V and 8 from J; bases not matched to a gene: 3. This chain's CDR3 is CASSGTGVEKLFF. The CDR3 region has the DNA TGTGCCAGTAGCGGGACAGGGGTAGAAAAACTGTTTTTT.

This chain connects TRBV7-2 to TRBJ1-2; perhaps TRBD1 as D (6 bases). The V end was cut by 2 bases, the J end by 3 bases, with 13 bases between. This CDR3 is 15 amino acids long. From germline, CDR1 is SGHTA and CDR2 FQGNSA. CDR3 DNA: TGTGCCAGCAGCTTAACCCTACAGGGCCACTATGGCTACACCTTC. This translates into CASSLTLQGHYGYTF.

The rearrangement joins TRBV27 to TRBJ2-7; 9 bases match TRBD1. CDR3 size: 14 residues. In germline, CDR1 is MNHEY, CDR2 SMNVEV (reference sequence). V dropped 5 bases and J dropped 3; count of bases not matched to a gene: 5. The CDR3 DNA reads TGTGCCAGCAGTCCCCGGGACAGGGACTACGAGCAGTACTTC. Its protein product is CASSPRDRDYEQYF.

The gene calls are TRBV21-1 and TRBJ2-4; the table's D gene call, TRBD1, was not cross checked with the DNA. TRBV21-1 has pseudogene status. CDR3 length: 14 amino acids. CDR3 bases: TGTGCCAGCAGCAATAGGGGTTCCAAAAACATTCAGTACTTC. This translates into CASSNRGSKNIQYF.

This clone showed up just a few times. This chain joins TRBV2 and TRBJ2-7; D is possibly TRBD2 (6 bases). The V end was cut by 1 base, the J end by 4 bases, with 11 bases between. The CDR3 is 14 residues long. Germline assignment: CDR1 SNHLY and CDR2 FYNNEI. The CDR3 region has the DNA TGTGCCAGCAGTGAAGGGGGAGGCGGGTACGAGCAGTACTTC. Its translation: CASSEGGGGYEQYF.

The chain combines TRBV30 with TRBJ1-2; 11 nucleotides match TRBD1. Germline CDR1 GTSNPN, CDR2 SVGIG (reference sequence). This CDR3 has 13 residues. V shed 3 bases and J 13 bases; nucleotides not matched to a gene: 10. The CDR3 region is CAWRPPGQGAFTF. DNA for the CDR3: TGTGCCTGGAGACCGCCCGGACAGGGGGCGTTCACCTTC.

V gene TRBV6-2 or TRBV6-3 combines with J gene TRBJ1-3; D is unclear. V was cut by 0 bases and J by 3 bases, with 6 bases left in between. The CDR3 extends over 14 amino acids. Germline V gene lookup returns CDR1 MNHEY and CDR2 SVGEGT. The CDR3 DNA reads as TGTGCCAGCAGTTACTCCGGGGTTGGAAACACCATATATTTT. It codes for CASSYSGVGNTIYF.

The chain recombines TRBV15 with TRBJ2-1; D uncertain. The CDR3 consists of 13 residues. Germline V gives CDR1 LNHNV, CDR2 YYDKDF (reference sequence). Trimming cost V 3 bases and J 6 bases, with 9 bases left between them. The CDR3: CATSRLSPNEQFF. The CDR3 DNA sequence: TGTGCCACCAGCAGGTTATCCCCCAATGAGCAGTTCTTC.

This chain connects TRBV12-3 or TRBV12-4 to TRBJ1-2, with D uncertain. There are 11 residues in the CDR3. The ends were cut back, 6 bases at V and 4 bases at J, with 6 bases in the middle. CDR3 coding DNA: TGTGCCAGCAGAGCTACCTATGGCTACACCTTC. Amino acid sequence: CASRATYGYTF.

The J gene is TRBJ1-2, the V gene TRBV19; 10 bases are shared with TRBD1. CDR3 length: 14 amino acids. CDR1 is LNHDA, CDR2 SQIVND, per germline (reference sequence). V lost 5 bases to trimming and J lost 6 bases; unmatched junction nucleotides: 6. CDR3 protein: CASSAPGQGNGYTF. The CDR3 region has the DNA TGTGCCAGTAGTGCGCCGGGACAGGGGAATGGCTACACCTTC.

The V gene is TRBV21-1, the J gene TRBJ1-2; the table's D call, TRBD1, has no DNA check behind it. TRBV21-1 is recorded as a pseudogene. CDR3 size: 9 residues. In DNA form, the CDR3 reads TGTGCCGTACAGGATGGCTACACCTTC. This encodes CAVQDGYTF.

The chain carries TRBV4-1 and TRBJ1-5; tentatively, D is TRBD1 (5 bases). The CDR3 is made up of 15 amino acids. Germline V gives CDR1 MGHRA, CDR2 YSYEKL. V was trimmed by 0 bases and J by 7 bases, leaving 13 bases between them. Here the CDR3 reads CASSQEGQGGQPQHF. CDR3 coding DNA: TGCGCCAGCAGCCAAGAAGGGCAGGGTGGCCAGCCCCAGCATTTT.